This T cell receptor (beta chain) was documented in a study of OX40 agonist ivuxolimab in advanced cancers. Clones were sequenced by immunoSEQ multiplex PCR, and TCRdb holds only the in-frame ones, with some missing. Of 90,000 to 120,000 clones in the sample, less than 95% were seen once. J was trimmed by 4 bases and V by 3 bases; bases with no gene match: 5. Germline-derived CDR1 and CDR2 are SGHNT and YYREEE (reference sequence). This CDR3 region has 14 residues. The sample was CD4+ or CD8+ T cells sorted from blood, taken in a trial of the OX40 agonist ivuxolimab. The source of this sequence is an adult with an advanced solid tumor such as melanoma, head and neck, liver or kidney cancer. The chain is built from TRBV5-4 and TRBJ2-5; 8 bases are shared with TRBD1. CDR3 amino acids: CASSWAGGRETQYF. CDR3 DNA: TGTGCCAGCAGCTGGGCAGGGGGCAGAGAGACCCAGTACTTC.